The source of this T cell receptor (beta chain) is a study of T cell changes during pregnancy in multiple sclerosis. The germline CDR1 and CDR2 sequences are SGHTA and FQGNSA. The CDR3 has 13 amino acids. Trimming removed 5 bases at V and 4 bases at J, with 8 bases between. The assay was immunoSEQ multiplex PCR, and TCRdb's table has in-frame clones only and misses some. The sample has about 69,000 clones; approximately 90% are singletons. The genes are TRBV7-2 and TRBJ2-2, with D uncertain. The TCR comes from a female donor with multiple sclerosis, enrolled in a pregnancy study. This specimen was peripheral blood, taken in the third trimester of pregnancy. Written as DNA, the CDR3 is TGTGCCAGCAGCCCCCAGGTCACCGGGGAGCTGTTTTTT. Translating it yields CASSPQVTGELFF. Together with reference TRBV7-2 and TRBJ2-2, the CDR3 gives the full variable domain: GAGVSQSPSNKVTEKGKDVELRCDPISGHTALYWYRQSLGQGLEFLIYFQGNSAPDKSGLPSDRFSAERTGGSVSTLTIQRTQQEDSAVYLCASSPQVTGELFFGEGSRLTVL.